A single sample gave rise to the 17 T cell receptor beta chains below, sequenced in a study of identical twins. Using its own MiXCR run on the 5' RACE reads, TCRdb lists one record per CDR3 protein. Among under 300,000 distinct CDR3 sequences listed, about 13% were seen once. This same sample was also part of a study on yellow fever vaccine responses in identical twins.

Sequences were obtained from memory (CD45RO+) T cells sorted from blood. The receptors originated from a woman aged 18-29 years in good health.

This clonotype was seen many times. The CDR3, as DNA: TGTGCCAGCAGCCAAGGGGGGGGGGCCAAGTCTGAGCAGTTCTTC. It specifies CASSQGGGAKSEQFF. The chain recombines TRBV3-1 with TRBJ2-1; D possibly corresponds to TRBD2 (7 bases). The CDR3 contains 15 residues. CDR1 LGHDT and CDR2 YNNKEL come from the germline V gene (reference sequence). V lost 1 base and J lost 9, with 16 bases in between.

This chain links TRBV6-6 with TRBJ2-7, with a tentative D call TRBD2 (5 bases). Per the germline V gene, CDR1 is MNHNY and CDR2 is SVGAGI (reference sequence). The CDR3 extends over 12 amino acids. Trimming took 5 bases from V and 6 from J, leaving 11 bases between them. This CDR3 reads CASSPPGIEQYF. The CDR3 DNA sequence: TGTGCCAGCAGTCCGCCGGGGATCGAGCAGTACTTC.

This clonotype was observed a handful of times. V is TRBV5-1 and J is TRBJ2-1; 15 nucleotides align to TRBD2. V lost 0 bases and J lost 10; bases outside the gene matches: 5. Germline loops: CDR1 SGHRS, CDR2 YFSETQ. This CDR3 is built from 16 residues. The CDR3 is CASSLDGLAGGREQFF. CDR3 sequence (DNA): TGCGCCAGCAGCTTGGACGGACTAGCGGGAGGGAGAGAGCAGTTCTTC. The full variable domain, with the rest looked up from reference TRBV5-1 and TRBJ2-1, is KAGVTQTPRYLIKTRGQQVTLSCSPISGHRSVSWYQQTPGQGLQFLFEYFSETQRNKGNFPGRFSGRQFSNSRSEMNVSTLELGDSALYLCASSLDGLAGGREQFFGPGTRLTVL.

This clonotype occurred a few times. This chain joins TRBV2 and TRBJ2-6; D is possibly TRBD1 or TRBD2 (6 bases each). The CDR3 sequence is 17 residues long. In germline, CDR1 is SNHLY, CDR2 FYNNEI. Between the trimmed V and J ends, which lost 8 bases and 0 bases, there was a span of 17 bases. The CDR3 loop is CASGRTANSSGANVLTF. The CDR3 DNA follows: TGTGCCAGCGGGAGGACAGCCAATAGCTCTGGGGCCAACGTCCTGACTTTC.

The chain couples TRBV24-1 to TRBJ2-5; TRBD2 matches 7 bases. The CDR3 has 13 amino acids. Losses at the gene ends were 7 bases for V and 3 bases for J; bases not matched to a gene: 4. The germline V gene has CDR1 KGHDR and CDR2 SFDVKD. In DNA form, the CDR3 reads TGTGCCACCAGGTCTAGCGGAGAAGAGACCCAGTACTTC. Encoded protein: CATRSSGEETQYF.

This clonotype was found many times. The V and J genes are TRBV7-6 and TRBJ2-7; TRBD2 matches at 10 bases. The CDR3 is 15 amino acids. Germline lookup yields CDR1 SGHVS and CDR2 FNYEAQ. J gave up 3 bases and V 1 base, and 3 bases lay outside the gene matches. The CDR3 loop is CASSLGLAGVYEQYF. The CDR3 nucleotides read TGTGCCAGCAGCTTAGGACTAGCGGGTGTCTACGAGCAGTACTTC.

The chain uses TRBV18 and TRBJ1-6; unclear D gene. Germline V CDR1 and CDR2: KGHSH, LQKENI. Trimming cost V 0 bases and J 4 bases, with 7 bases left between them. The CDR3 contains 15 residues. In DNA, the CDR3 is TGTGCCAGCTCACCACCGCCCCAGTATAATTCACCCCTCCACTTT. Translated: CASSPPPQYNSPLHF. Combining the CDR3 with reference TRBV18 and TRBJ1-6 gives the whole variable domain NAGVMQNPRHLVRRRGQEARLRCSPMKGHSHVYWYRQLPEEGLKFMVYLQKENIIDESGMPKERFSAEFPKEGPSILRIQQVVRGDSAAYFCASSPPPQYNSPLHFGNGTRLTVT.

This chain links TRBV29-1 with TRBJ2-7; D call uncertain. Germline V CDR1 and CDR2: SQVTM, ANQGSEA. The CDR3 has 15 residues. The ends were cut back, 3 bases at V and 4 bases at J, with 19 bases in the middle. CDR3 residues: CSVDCFPILSYEQYF. As DNA, the CDR3 is TGCAGCGTTGATTGTTTCCCCATTTTAAGTTACGAGCAGTACTTC.

This clonotype was seen a handful of times. The chain combines TRBV7-9 with TRBJ2-5; D gene uncertain. Per the germline V gene, CDR1 is SEHNR and CDR2 is FQNEAQ (reference sequence). The CDR3 is 14 residues long. V shed 0 bases and J shed 5 bases, with 10 bases lying between them. The CDR3 protein is CASSLAVAPETQYF. In nucleotides, the CDR3 is TGTGCCAGCAGCTTAGCGGTAGCCCCCGAGACCCAGTACTTC.

This clonotype has ten or more counts. The chain recombines TRBV7-2 with TRBJ1-2; no clear D. The CDR3 spans 14 residues. The germline V gene has CDR1 SGHTA and CDR2 FQGNSA. V was pared by 1 base and J by 0 bases, with 6 bases between. For the CDR3, the DNA is TGTGCCAGCAGCTTAGAAGCAGCTAACTATGGCTACACCTTC. Translating gives CASSLEAANYGYTF.

This clonotype was seen many times. J is TRBJ1-4 and V is TRBV12-3 or TRBV12-4, with D tentatively TRBD1 (5 bases). CDR3 length equals 12 residues. V shed 3 bases and J shed 6 bases, with 5 bases lying between them. This CDR3 reads CASSLGDEKLFF. CDR3 DNA sequence: TGTGCCAGCAGTTTGGGGGATGAAAAACTGTTTTTT.

The chain employs TRBV14 and TRBJ1-1; D is possibly TRBD1 (5 bases). V lost 2 bases to trimming and J lost 1 base, with 14 bases between them. The germline gives CDR1 SGHDN, CDR2 FVKESK. The CDR3 consists of 16 residues. The CDR3 loop is CASSQIPTTANTEAFF. Here the CDR3 DNA reads TGTGCCAGCAGCCAAATACCGACGACAGCGAACACTGAAGCTTTCTTT.

This rearrangement joins TRBV3-1 to TRBJ2-1; D tentatively fits TRBD1 or TRBD2 (7 bases each). This CDR3 contains 17 residues. V was clipped by 0 bases and J by 6 bases, with 18 bases between them. Per the germline V gene, CDR1 is LGHDT and CDR2 is YNNKEL (reference sequence). The DNA for the CDR3 is TGTGCCAGCAGCCAAGAAGGGGGCGGGAGAGGGTCCAATGAGCAGTTCTTC. Translating it yields CASSQEGGGRGSNEQFF.

This clonotype was counted ten times or more. The chain uses TRBV7-3 and TRBJ2-3; possible D gene TRBD2, 5 bases. The V end was cut by 4 bases, the J end by 4 bases, with 9 bases between. Germline V lookup: CDR1 SGHTA, CDR2 FQGTGA. The CDR3 is 13 amino acids. CDR3 coding DNA: TGTGCCAGCAGCTACGGGAAATCAGATACGCAGTATTTT. Amino acids: CASSYGKSDTQYF.

This clonotype was found a few times. CDR3 region: CASSPAGSNEQYF. CDR3 in DNA: TGTGCCAGCAGTCCCGCAGGGTCTAACGAGCAGTACTTC. The V call is TRBV12-3 or TRBV12-4, the J call TRBJ2-7, with D possibly matching TRBD1 (5 bases). The ends were cut back, 5 bases at V and 5 bases at J, with 13 bases in the middle. This CDR3 is 13 amino acids long.

V gene TRBV20-1 combines with J gene TRBJ2-3; D gene unclear. Per germline, CDR1 DFQATT and CDR2 SNEGSKA (reference sequence). Deletions cut 5 bases from V and 5 bases from J, with 5 bases between. This CDR3 has 10 amino acids. As DNA, the CDR3 is TGCAGTGCTGGAAGAGATACGCAGTATTTT. Protein product: CSAGRDTQYF.

The table lists this clonotype with a few counts. The chain is built from TRBV7-2 and TRBJ2-2, with TRBD2 identical over 9 bases. The CDR3 spans 17 residues. The germline CDR1 and CDR2 sequences are SGHTA and FQGNSA. V lost 5 bases and J lost 5; bases outside the gene matches: 12. CDR3 in DNA: TGTGCCAGCAGCGTACGCTGGGCGGGGGGGCCTACCGGGGAGCTGTTTTTT. It is translated as CASSVRWAGGPTGELFF.